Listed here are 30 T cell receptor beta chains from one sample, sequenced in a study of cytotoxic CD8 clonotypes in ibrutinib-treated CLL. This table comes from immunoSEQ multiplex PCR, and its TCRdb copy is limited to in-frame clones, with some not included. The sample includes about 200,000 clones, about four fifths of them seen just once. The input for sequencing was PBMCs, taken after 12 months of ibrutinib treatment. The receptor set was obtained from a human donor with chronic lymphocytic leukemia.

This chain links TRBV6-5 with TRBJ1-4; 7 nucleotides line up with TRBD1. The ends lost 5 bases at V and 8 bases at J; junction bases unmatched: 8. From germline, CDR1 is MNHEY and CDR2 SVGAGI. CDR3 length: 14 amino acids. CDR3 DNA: TGTGCCAGCAGTGATTTCGCGGGACAGGAAAAACTGTTTTTT. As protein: CASSDFAGQEKLFF.

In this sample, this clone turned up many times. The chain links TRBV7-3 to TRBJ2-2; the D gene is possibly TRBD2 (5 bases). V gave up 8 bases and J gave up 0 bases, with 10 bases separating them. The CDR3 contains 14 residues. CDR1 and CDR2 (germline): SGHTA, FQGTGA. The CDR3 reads CASRGGANTGELFF. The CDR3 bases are TGTGCCAGCCGAGGAGGAGCGAACACCGGGGAGCTGTTTTTT.

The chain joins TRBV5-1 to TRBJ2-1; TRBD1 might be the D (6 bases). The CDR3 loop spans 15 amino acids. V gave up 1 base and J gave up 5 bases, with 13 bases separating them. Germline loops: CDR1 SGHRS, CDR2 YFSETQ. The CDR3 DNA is TGCGCCAGCAGCTTGTGGCCAGGGGTGGACAATGAGCAGTTCTTC. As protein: CASSLWPGVDNEQFF. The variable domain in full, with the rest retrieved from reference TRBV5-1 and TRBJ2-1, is KAGVTQTPRYLIKTRGQQVTLSCSPISGHRSVSWYQQTPGQGLQFLFEYFSETQRNKGNFPGRFSGRQFSNSRSEMNVSTLELGDSALYLCASSLWPGVDNEQFFGPGTRLTVL.

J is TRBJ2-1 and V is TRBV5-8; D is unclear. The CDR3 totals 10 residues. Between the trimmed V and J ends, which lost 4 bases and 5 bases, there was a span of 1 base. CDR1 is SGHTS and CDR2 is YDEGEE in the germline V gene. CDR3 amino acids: CASSNNEQFF. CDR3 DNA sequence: TGTGCCAGCAGCAACAATGAGCAGTTCTTC. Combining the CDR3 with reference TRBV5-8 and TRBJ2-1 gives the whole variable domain EAGVTQSPTHLIKTRGQQATLRCSPISGHTSVYWYQQALGLGLQFLLWYDEGEERNRGNFPPRFSGRQFPNYSSELNVNALELEDSALYLCASSNNEQFFGPGTRLTVL.

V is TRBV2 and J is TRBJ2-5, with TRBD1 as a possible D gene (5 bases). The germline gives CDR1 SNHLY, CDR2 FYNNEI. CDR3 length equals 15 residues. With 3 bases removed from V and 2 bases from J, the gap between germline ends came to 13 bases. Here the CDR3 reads CASSDGRTLQETQYF. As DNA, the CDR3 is TGTGCCAGCAGTGATGGCAGGACATTACAAGAGACCCAGTACTTC.

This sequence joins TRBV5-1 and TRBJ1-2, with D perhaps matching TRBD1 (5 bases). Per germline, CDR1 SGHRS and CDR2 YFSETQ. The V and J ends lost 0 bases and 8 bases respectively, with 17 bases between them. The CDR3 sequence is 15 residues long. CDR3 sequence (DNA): TGCGCCAGCAGCTTGGCCGAAGCAGGGCCCCTGGGCTACACCTTC. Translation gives CASSLAEAGPLGYTF.

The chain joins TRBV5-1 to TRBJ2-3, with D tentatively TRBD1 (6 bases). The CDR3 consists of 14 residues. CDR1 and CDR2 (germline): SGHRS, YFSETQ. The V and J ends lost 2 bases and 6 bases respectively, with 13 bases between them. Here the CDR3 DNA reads TGCGCCAGCAGCTTACAGGGCCGGGTGGATACGCAGTATTTT. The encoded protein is CASSLQGRVDTQYF.

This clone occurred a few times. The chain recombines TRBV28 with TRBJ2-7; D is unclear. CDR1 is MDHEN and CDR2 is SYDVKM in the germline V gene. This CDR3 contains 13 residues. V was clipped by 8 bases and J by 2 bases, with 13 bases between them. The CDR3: CASRQSRPYEQYF. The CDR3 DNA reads TGTGCCAGCCGCCAGTCGCGTCCCTACGAGCAGTACTTC.

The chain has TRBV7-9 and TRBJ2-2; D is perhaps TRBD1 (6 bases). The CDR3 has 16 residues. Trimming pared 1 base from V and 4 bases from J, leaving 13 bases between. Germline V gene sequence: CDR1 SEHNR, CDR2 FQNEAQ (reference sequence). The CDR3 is CASSLGGQGATGELFF. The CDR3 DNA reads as TGTGCCAGCAGCTTAGGGGGGCAGGGCGCCACCGGGGAGCTGTTTTTT.

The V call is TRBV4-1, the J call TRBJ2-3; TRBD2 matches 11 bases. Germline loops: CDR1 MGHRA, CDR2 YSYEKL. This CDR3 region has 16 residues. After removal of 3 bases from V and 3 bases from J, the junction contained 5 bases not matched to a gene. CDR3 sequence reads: CASSQQGLAVTDTQYF. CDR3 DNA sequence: TGCGCCAGCAGCCAGCAGGGACTAGCGGTAACAGATACGCAGTATTTT.

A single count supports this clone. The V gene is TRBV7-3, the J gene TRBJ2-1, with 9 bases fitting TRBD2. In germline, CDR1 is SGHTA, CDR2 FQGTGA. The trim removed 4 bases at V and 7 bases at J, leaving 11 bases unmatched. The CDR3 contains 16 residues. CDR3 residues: CASSSKSGGPRNEQFF. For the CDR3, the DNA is TGTGCCAGCAGCTCGAAAAGCGGGGGGCCGAGAAATGAGCAGTTCTTC.

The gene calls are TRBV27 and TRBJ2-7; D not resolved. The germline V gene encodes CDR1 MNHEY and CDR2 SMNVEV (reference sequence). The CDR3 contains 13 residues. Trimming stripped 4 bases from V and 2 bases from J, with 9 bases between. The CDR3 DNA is TGTGCCAGCAGTTCGAACCCCCCCTACGAGCAGTACTTC. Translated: CASSSNPPYEQYF.

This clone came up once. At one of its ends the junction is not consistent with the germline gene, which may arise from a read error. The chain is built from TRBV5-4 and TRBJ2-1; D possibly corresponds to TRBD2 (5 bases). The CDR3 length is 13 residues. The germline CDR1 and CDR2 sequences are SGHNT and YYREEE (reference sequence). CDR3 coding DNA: TGTGCCAGCAGATTGGGTCCGGGGAATGAGCAGTTCTTC. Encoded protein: CASRLGPGNEQFF. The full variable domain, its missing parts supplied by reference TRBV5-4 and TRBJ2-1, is ETGVTQSPTHLIKTRGQQVTLRCSSQSGHNTVSWYQQALGQGPQFIFQYYREEENGRGNFPPRFSGLQFPNYSSELNVNALELDDSALYLCASRLGPGNEQFFGPGTRLTVL.

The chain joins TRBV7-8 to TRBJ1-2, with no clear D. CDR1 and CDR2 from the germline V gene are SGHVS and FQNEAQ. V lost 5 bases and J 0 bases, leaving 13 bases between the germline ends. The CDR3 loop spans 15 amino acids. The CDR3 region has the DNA TGTGCCAGCAGCGCCGACACGGTCGCTAACTATGGCTACACCTTC. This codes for CASSADTVANYGYTF.

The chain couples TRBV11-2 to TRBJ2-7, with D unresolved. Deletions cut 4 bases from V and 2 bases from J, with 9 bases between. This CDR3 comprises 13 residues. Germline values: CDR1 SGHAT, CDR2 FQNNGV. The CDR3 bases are TGTGCCAGCAGCTACGGCACAGCCTACGAGCAGTACTTC. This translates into CASSYGTAYEQYF.

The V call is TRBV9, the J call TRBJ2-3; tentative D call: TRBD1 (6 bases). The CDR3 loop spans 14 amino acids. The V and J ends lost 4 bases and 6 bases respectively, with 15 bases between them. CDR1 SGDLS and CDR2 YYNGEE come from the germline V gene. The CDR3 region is CASSPPTGRDTQYF. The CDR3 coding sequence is TGTGCCAGCAGCCCACCGACAGGCCGGGATACGCAGTATTTT.

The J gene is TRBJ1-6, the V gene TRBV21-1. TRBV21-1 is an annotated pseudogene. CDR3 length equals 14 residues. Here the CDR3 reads CASSKGFSQSPLHF. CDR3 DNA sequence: TGTGCCAGCAGCAAAGGATTCAGCCAATCACCCCTCCACTTT.

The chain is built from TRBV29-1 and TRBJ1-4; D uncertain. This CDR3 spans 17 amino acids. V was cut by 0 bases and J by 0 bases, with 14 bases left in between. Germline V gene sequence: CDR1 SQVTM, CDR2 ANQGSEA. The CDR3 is CSVEDWEDGATNEKLFF. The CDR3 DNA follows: TGCAGCGTTGAAGATTGGGAGGACGGTGCAACTAATGAAAAACTGTTTTTT.

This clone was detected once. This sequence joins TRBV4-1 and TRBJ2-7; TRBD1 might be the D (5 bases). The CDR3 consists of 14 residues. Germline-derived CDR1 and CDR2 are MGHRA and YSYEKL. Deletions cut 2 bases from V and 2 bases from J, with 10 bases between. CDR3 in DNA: TGCGCCAGCAGCCAAAACCAGGGCGCCTACGAGCAGTACTTC. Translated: CASSQNQGAYEQYF.

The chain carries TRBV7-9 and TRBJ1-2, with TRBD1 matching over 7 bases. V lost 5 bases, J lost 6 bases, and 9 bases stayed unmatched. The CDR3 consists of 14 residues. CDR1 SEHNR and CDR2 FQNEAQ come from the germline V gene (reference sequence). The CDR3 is CASSQTFQGDGYTF. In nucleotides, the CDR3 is TGTGCCAGCAGCCAGACGTTTCAGGGGGATGGCTACACCTTC. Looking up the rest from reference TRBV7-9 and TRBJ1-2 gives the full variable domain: DTGVSQNPRHKITKRGQNVTFRCDPISEHNRLYWYRQTLGQGPEFLTYFQNEAQLEKSRLLSDRFSAERPKGSFSTLEIQRTEQGDSAMYLCASSQTFQGDGYTFGSGTRLTVV.

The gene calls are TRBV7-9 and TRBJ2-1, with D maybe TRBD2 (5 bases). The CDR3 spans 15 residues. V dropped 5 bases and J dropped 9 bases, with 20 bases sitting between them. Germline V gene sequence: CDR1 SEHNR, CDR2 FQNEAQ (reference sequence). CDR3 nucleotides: TGTGCCAGCAGCCCTCCGTCTCCTCTCGCGGGTGAGCAGTTCTTC. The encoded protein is CASSPPSPLAGEQFF. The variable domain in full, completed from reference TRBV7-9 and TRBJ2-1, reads DTGVSQNPRHKITKRGQNVTFRCDPISEHNRLYWYRQTLGQGPEFLTYFQNEAQLEKSRLLSDRFSAERPKGSFSTLEIQRTEQGDSAMYLCASSPPSPLAGEQFFGPGTRLTVL.

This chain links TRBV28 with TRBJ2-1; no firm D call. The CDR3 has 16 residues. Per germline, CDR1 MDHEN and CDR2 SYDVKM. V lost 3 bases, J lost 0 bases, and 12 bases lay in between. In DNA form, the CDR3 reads TGTGCCAGCAGTTTGCGTGTCTTAAGCTCCTACAATGAGCAGTTCTTC. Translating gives CASSLRVLSSYNEQFF.

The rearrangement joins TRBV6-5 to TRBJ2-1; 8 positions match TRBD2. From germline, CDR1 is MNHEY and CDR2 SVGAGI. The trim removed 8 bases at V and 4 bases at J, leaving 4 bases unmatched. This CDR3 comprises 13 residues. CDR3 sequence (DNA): TGTGCCAGCCGCGGGGGGCCGTACAATGAGCAGTTCTTC. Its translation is CASRGGPYNEQFF.

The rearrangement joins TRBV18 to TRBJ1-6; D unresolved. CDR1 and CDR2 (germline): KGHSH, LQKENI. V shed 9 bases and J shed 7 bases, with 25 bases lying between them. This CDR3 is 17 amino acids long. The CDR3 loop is CASTPRALREGNSPLHF. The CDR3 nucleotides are TGTGCCAGTACACCTCGGGCCCTCCGGGAAGGCAATTCACCCCTCCACTTT. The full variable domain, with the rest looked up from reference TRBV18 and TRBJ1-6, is NAGVMQNPRHLVRRRGQEARLRCSPMKGHSHVYWYRQLPEEGLKFMVYLQKENIIDESGMPKERFSAEFPKEGPSILRIQQVVRGDSAAYFCASTPRALREGNSPLHFGNGTRLTVT.

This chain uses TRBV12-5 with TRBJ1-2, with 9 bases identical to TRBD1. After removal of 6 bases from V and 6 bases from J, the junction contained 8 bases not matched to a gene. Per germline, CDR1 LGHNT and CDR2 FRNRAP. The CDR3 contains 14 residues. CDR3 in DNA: TGTGCTAGTGGGTCCACCACAGGGGGCAATGGCTACACCTTC. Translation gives CASGSTTGGNGYTF.

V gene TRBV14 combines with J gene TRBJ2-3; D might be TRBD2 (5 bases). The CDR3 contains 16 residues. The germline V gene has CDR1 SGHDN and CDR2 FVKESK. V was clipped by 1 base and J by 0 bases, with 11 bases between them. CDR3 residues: CASSQVGGLSTDTQYF. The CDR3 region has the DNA TGTGCCAGCAGCCAAGTAGGAGGTCTCAGCACAGATACGCAGTATTTT.

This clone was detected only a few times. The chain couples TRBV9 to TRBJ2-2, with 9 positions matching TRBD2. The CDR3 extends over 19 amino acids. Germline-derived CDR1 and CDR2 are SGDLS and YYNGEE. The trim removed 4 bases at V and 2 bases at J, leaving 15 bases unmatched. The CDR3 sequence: CASSPGGLAGAANTGELFF. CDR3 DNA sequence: TGTGCCAGCAGCCCAGGGGGGTTAGCGGGGGCCGCAAACACCGGGGAGCTGTTTTTT.

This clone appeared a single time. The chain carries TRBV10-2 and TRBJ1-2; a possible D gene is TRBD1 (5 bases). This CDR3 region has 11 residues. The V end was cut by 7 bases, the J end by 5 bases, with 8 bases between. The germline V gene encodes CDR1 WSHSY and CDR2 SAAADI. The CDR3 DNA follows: TGCGCCAGCAAGGAGGGGTATGGCTACACCTTC. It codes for CASKEGYGYTF.

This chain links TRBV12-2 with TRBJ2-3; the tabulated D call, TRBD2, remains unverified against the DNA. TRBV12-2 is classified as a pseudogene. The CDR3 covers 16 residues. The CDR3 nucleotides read TGTGCAAGTCGCTCCCAGGGACTAGCGCACACAGATACGCAGTATTTT. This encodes CASRSQGLAHTDTQYF.

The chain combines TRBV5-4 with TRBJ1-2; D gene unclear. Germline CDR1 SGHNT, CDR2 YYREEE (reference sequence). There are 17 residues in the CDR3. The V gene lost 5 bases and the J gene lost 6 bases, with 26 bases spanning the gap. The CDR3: CASRPHSLYDREHGYTF. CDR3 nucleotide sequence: TGTGCCAGCAGACCCCACTCTCTCTACGATAGGGAACATGGCTACACCTTC.